This T cell receptor beta chain was sequenced in a study of T-cell reconstitution after alpha-beta-depleted transplantation in children. On this clonotype: The antigen remains unidentified.

Study-wide points: The main origin of T-cell counts and diversity one year after transplant was newly produced T cells.

TCRbeta library construction was performed incorporating unique molecular identifiers. Via MiXCR, TCRdb re-called the PCR reads, giving one row per CDR3 protein. The sample lists about 540,000 distinct CDR3 sequences; around 27% were seen once. The germline V and J ends were trimmed by 6 bases and 1 base, with 15 bases remaining between them. Germline values: CDR1 DFQATT, CDR2 SNEGSKA (reference sequence). The CDR3 has 14 residues. This chain uses TRBV20-1 with TRBJ1-1, with a tentative D call TRBD1 (5 bases). Source: PBMCs, taken before TCRalphabeta/CD19-depleted stem cell transplant. This TCR derives from a boy under two years old with Wiskott-Aldrich syndrome, due to receive a stem cell transplant. DNA for the CDR3: TGCAGTGCAAGATGGGGGAAACCGAACACTGAAGCTTTCTTT. The encoded protein is CSARWGKPNTEAFF.